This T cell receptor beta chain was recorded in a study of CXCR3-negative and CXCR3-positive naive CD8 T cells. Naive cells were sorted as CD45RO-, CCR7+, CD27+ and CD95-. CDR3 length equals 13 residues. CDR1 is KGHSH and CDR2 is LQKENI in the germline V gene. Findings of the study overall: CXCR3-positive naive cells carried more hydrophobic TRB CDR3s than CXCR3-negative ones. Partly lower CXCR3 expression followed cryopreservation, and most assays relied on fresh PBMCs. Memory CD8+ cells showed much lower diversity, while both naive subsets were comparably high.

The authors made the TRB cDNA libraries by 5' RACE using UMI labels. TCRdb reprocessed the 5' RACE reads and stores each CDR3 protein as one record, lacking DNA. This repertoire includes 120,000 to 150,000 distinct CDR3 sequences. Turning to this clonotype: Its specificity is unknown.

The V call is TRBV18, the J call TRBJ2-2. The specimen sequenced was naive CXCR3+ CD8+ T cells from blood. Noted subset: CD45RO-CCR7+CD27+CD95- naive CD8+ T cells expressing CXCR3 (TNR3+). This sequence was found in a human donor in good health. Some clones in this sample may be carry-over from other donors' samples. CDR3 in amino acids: CASSQRKTGELFF.